This T cell receptor (beta chain) was recovered during a study of radiotherapy plus CTLA-4 blockade in lung cancer. About the study: In approximately 17% of patients, objective responses were seen; 31% had disease control.

This table comes from immunoSEQ multiplex PCR, and its TCRdb copy is limited to in-frame clones, with some not included. The repertoire has 62,000 or so clones, approximately 79% of them found once; the top ten carry roughly 10%. This clone was seen once. Its target is not known. This CDR3 contains 15 residues. Between the trimmed V and J ends, which lost 2 bases and 2 bases, there was a span of 13 bases. Per germline, CDR1 MNHNS and CDR2 SASEGT. Study results and limitations: After radiotherapy and ipilimumab, tumor-derived clones expanded in peripheral blood. Reportedly, early blood T cell clone dynamics best predicted response, with interferon-beta.

This chain links TRBV6-1 with TRBJ2-7; the D gene is possibly TRBD1 (5 bases). The sequence came from a human donor with non-small cell lung cancer who had a complete response to radiotherapy plus ipilimumab. The input for sequencing was peripheral blood, taken from a patient treated with radiotherapy plus ipilimumab. DNA of the CDR3: TGTGCCAGCAGTGAAAGGTACAGGACACCCTACGAGCAGTACGTC. It yields the protein CASSERYRTPYEQYV.